This is a list of T cell receptor beta chains from one sample in a study of regulatory T cells in long-lasting Graves disease. TCRdb fed the multiplex PCR reads into MiXCR, producing one record per CDR3 protein. Among 500,000 or so distinct CDR3 sequences listed, more than 15% were seen once. This sample also belongs to another study, concerning T cells in Graves' hyperthyroidism and ophthalmopathy.

Sequences were derived from peripheral blood mononuclear cells (PBMCs), sampled at new diagnosis, from a patient treated with antithyroid drugs. The receptors shown here come from a middle-aged woman with Graves disease. The CDR3 runs from the conserved cysteine through the conserved F or W. The D gene is left open where the match is weak.

V gene: TRBV12-3/TRBV12-4; D gene: .; J gene: TRBJ1-2; CDR3 protein: CASSFGPVYTF
V gene: TRBV12-3/TRBV12-4; D gene: .; J gene: TRBJ1-5; CDR3 protein: CASKWGGNQPQHF
V gene: TRBV2; D gene: .; J gene: TRBJ1-5; CDR3 protein: CASSDDRSNQPQHF
V gene: TRBV19; D gene: .; J gene: TRBJ1-1; CDR3 protein: CASSPIQQNTEAFF
V gene: TRBV11-2; D gene: .; J gene: TRBJ1-6; CDR3 protein: CASSLDYSYNSPLHF
V gene: TRBV2; D gene: .; J gene: TRBJ1-3; CDR3 protein: CASSEGGFEGNTIYF
V gene: TRBV19; D gene: TRBD1; J gene: TRBJ2-3; CDR3 protein: CASRPGQGWDTQYF
V gene: TRBV2; D gene: .; J gene: TRBJ2-3; CDR3 protein: CASSEIIFTDTQYF
V gene: TRBV2; D gene: TRBD1; J gene: TRBJ1-1; CDR3 protein: CASSPGTGGLGGTEAFF
V gene: TRBV12-3/TRBV12-4; D gene: .; J gene: TRBJ2-5; CDR3 protein: CASSLLRWGTQYF
V gene: TRBV24-1; D gene: TRBD1; J gene: TRBJ2-3; CDR3 protein: CATSGPGQGDYTQYF
V gene: TRBV12-5; D gene: .; J gene: TRBJ2-7; CDR3 protein: CASGLWYEQYF
V gene: TRBV13; D gene: .; J gene: TRBJ1-2; CDR3 protein: CASSSLGSKDYGYTF
V gene: TRBV11-2; D gene: .; J gene: TRBJ2-1; CDR3 protein: CASISLNEQFF
V gene: TRBV9; D gene: .; J gene: TRBJ2-2; CDR3 protein: CASSAGQISGELFF
V gene: TRBV10-1; D gene: TRBD2; J gene: TRBJ2-3; CDR3 protein: CASSEGRLAGDTQYF
V gene: TRBV7-9; D gene: .; J gene: TRBJ1-2; CDR3 protein: CASSSGGSFNYGYTF
V gene: TRBV20-1; D gene: .; J gene: TRBJ2-5; CDR3 protein: CSADRTDNVVGTQYF
V gene: TRBV7-9; D gene: TRBD1; J gene: TRBJ1-1; CDR3 protein: CATLLTDRGNTEAFF
V gene: TRBV6-2/TRBV6-3; D gene: TRBD1; J gene: TRBJ1-1; CDR3 protein: CAGSSFGRGQIMNTEAFF
V gene: TRBV12-3/TRBV12-4; D gene: .; J gene: TRBJ1-4; CDR3 protein: CASSLRGGDEKLFF
V gene: TRBV6-2/TRBV6-3; D gene: .; J gene: TRBJ1-2; CDR3 protein: CASRDPAGANYGYTF
V gene: TRBV3-1; D gene: TRBD2; J gene: TRBJ2-2; CDR3 protein: CASSQGVVRGANTGELFF
V gene: TRBV4-2; D gene: TRBD2; J gene: TRBJ2-7; CDR3 protein: CASSPLGGSHEQYF
V gene: TRBV20-1; D gene: .; J gene: TRBJ1-2; CDR3 protein: CSARTENYGYTF
V gene: TRBV20-1; D gene: .; J gene: TRBJ1-2; CDR3 protein: CSARAPVYGYTF
V gene: TRBV18; D gene: TRBD1; J gene: TRBJ1-1; CDR3 protein: CASSRTGQSNTEAFF
V gene: TRBV24-1; D gene: .; J gene: TRBJ2-3; CDR3 protein: CATSDGAGDTQYF
V gene: TRBV5-6; D gene: .; J gene: TRBJ1-4; CDR3 protein: CASSLWTVRKLFF